Each of the 16 T cell receptor beta chains below was sequenced from the same sample in a study of blood T cell repertoires in COVID-19. Sequenced by immunoSEQ multiplex PCR; TCRdb stores in-frame clones only, minus some. The sample holds roughly 25,000 clones; roughly 66% are singletons and the top ten take under 7.5%. Sequencing used peripheral blood. These receptors were taken from a man between 60 and 75 years old with active or convalescent COVID-19.

DNA of the CDR3: TGTGCCAGCAGCCCCAGGACAGGAACTTATAGCAATCAGCCCCAGCATTTT. The encoded protein is CASSPRTGTYSNQPQHF. The chain is built from TRBV5-6 and TRBJ1-5; 7 positions agree with TRBD1. J gave up 0 bases and V 4 bases, and 10 bases lay outside the gene matches. The CDR3 is 17 residues long. CDR1 is SGHDT and CDR2 is YYEEEE in the germline V gene.

This sequence joins TRBV10-2 and TRBJ2-1; the match to TRBD2 covers 9 bases. The length of the CDR3 is 13 residues. Germline CDR1 is WSHSY and CDR2 is SAAADI. The CDR3 reads CNQRGASYNEQFF. The CDR3 DNA reads as TGCAACCAGCGGGGGGCATCCTACAATGAGCAGTTCTTC.

V is TRBV7-2 and J is TRBJ1-5; no firm D call. Germline CDR1 reads SGHTA; CDR2 reads FQGNSA. Between the trimmed V and J ends, which lost 4 bases and 3 bases, there was a span of 10 bases. CDR3 length equals 14 residues. CDR3: CASSSGSINQPQHF. CDR3 sequence (DNA): TGTGCCAGCAGCTCGGGGAGTATCAATCAGCCCCAGCATTTT.

V gene TRBV27 combines with J gene TRBJ1-5, with unresolved D. The CDR3 contains 14 residues. Trimming removed 8 bases at V and 3 bases at J, with 14 bases between. Germline CDR1 and CDR2: MNHEY and SMNVEV (reference sequence). DNA of the CDR3: TGTGCCAGCGCCTTTAAAGCCTACAATCAGCCCCAGCATTTT. Translating gives CASAFKAYNQPQHF.

J is TRBJ1-1 and V is TRBV7-6; 9 positions match TRBD1. V trimming: 2 bases; J trimming: 0 bases; junction bases outside the gene matches: 4. This CDR3 comprises 16 residues. Germline CDR1 reads SGHVS; CDR2 reads FNYEAQ. The CDR3 DNA follows: TGTGCCAGCAGCTTATTGGGACAGGGAGTGAACACTGAAGCTTTCTTT. Residues: CASSLLGQGVNTEAFF.

The J gene is TRBJ2-7, the V gene TRBV6-1; D may be TRBD2 (7 bases). The CDR3 contains 11 residues. V lost 2 bases to trimming and J lost 12 bases, with 11 bases between them. Germline V lookup: CDR1 MNHNS, CDR2 SASEGT. DNA for the CDR3: TGTGCCAGCAGTGAATTCGGGGGGCCGTACTTC. It specifies CASSEFGGPYF.

The chain joins TRBV7-8 to TRBJ2-2, with 12 bases identical to TRBD2. The CDR3 covers 18 residues. CDR1 is SGHVS and CDR2 is FQNEAQ in the germline V gene. J lost 3 bases, V lost 6 bases, and 11 bases had no gene match. The CDR3 DNA reads TGTGCCAGCAGTCAAAAGCCCCGACTAGCGGGAGACACCGGGGAGCTGTTTTTT. Its protein is CASSQKPRLAGDTGELFF. Drawing the rest from reference TRBV7-8 and TRBJ2-2, the complete variable domain is GAGVSQSPRYKVAKRGQDVALRCDPISGHVSLFWYQQALGQGPEFLTYFQNEAQLDKSGLPSDRFFAERPEGSVSTLKIQRTQQEDSAVYLCASSQKPRLAGDTGELFFGEGSRLTVL.

The chain uses TRBV10-2 and TRBJ2-7; D remains unclear. Germline values: CDR1 WSHSY, CDR2 SAAADI. The V end lost 6 bases, the J end lost 3 bases, and 12 bases lay between the germline ends. The CDR3 runs to 13 residues. CDR3 nucleotide sequence: TGCGCCAGCAGCGCAGACACCATCTACGAGCAGTACTTC. It is translated as CASSADTIYEQYF.

The chain employs TRBV14 and TRBJ2-2; D gene uncertain. This CDR3 region has 16 residues. Trimming stripped 1 base from V and 1 base from J, with 10 bases between. CDR1 is SGHDN and CDR2 is FVKESK in the germline V gene. CDR3 DNA sequence: TGTGCCAGCAGCCAAGTGGGTCCTAGGAACACCGGGGAGCTGTTTTTT. Amino acids: CASSQVGPRNTGELFF. Full variable domain (rest looked up from reference TRBV14 and TRBJ2-2): EAGVTQFPSHSVIEKGQTVTLRCDPISGHDNLYWYRRVMGKEIKFLLHFVKESKQDESGMPNNRFLAERTGGTYSTLKVQPAELEDSGVYFCASSQVGPRNTGELFFGEGSRLTVL.

CDR3 in amino acids: CASSLYINYGYTF. The CDR3 nucleotides read TGCGCCAGCAGCTTGTACATAAACTATGGCTACACCTTC. The chain links TRBV5-1 to TRBJ1-2; no firm D call. The germline V gene encodes CDR1 SGHRS and CDR2 YFSETQ. CDR3 length equals 13 residues. The ends were cut back, 1 base at V and 2 bases at J, with 6 bases in the middle.

Details on this clone: This CDR3 is also generated by other DNA sequences in the sample. The CDR3 DNA is TGTGCCAGCAGTTACTCGGCCGGGTTTTACGAGCAGTACTTC. Protein product: CASSYSAGFYEQYF. The chain couples TRBV6-6 to TRBJ2-7; D not resolved. The V end lost 0 bases, the J end lost 4 bases, and 10 bases lay between the germline ends. The germline V gene has CDR1 MNHNY and CDR2 SVGAGI (reference sequence). The CDR3 has 14 residues.

V and J are TRBV2 and TRBJ1-6, with a tentative D call TRBD1 (6 bases). Germline V gene sequence: CDR1 SNHLY, CDR2 FYNNEI. Trimming removed 6 bases at V and 6 bases at J, with 12 bases between. CDR3 size: 14 residues. The CDR3 nucleotides read TGTGCCAGCAGACAGGGAATCGGTAATTCACCCCTCCACTTT. This gives the protein CASRQGIGNSPLHF.

V usage is TRBV11-3 and J usage is TRBJ2-3, with 9 bases identical to TRBD2. This CDR3 is 16 amino acids long. V lost 4 bases, J lost 2 bases, and 7 bases stayed unmatched. Germline CDR1 is SGHNT and CDR2 is YENEEA. The DNA for the CDR3 is TGTGCCAGCAGCTCAGGGGCTAGCGGGGCCACAGATACGCAGTATTTT. This gives the protein CASSSGASGATDTQYF. Variable domain in full (rest from reference TRBV11-3 and TRBJ2-3): EAGVVQSPRYKIIEKKQPVAFWCNPISGHNTLYWYLQNLGQGPELLIRYENEEAVDDSQLPKDRFSAERLKGVDSTLKIQPAELGDSAVYLCASSSGASGATDTQYFGPGTRLTVL.

The CDR3 reads CASSIVGQGYNQPQHF. The CDR3 region has the DNA TGTGCCAGTAGTATAGTGGGACAGGGGTACAATCAGCCCCAGCATTTT. This chain links TRBV19 with TRBJ1-5, with 10 positions matching TRBD1. The CDR3 extends over 16 amino acids. After removal of 1 base from V and 3 bases from J, the junction contained 3 bases not matched to a gene. In germline, CDR1 is LNHDA, CDR2 SQIVND (reference sequence).

The chain recombines TRBV5-5 with TRBJ1-2, with D hard to call. The V end was cut by 4 bases, the J end by 5 bases, with 15 bases between. The CDR3 length is 14 residues. The germline gives CDR1 SGHKS, CDR2 YYEKEE (reference sequence). CDR3 residues: CASSPGPGRYGYTF. Written as DNA, the CDR3 is TGTGCCAGCAGCCCCGGGCCGGGGAGGTATGGCTACACCTTC.

This chain uses TRBV10-3 with TRBJ2-2; 14 bases fit TRBD2. V shed 10 bases, J shed 6 bases, and the junction held 13 bases outside the gene matches. This CDR3 region has 17 residues. The germline V gene encodes CDR1 ENHRY and CDR2 SYGVKD. CDR3 protein: CATGRATSGRAAGELFF. CDR3 DNA sequence: TGTGCCACCGGTCGGGCGACTAGCGGGAGGGCGGCCGGGGAGCTGTTTTTT.